This TCR beta chain derives from a study of T cell responses to AZD1222 COVID-19 vaccine. Points from the study as a whole: There were mostly white British donors and more females than males, and clonal diversity was possibly underestimated.

The CDR3 contains 18 residues. From germline, CDR1 is SGDLS and CDR2 YYNGEE. Deletions cut 3 bases from V and 0 bases from J, with 16 bases between. Assay used: immunoSEQ multiplex PCR; TCRdb lists only in-frame clones, some missing. The table shows roughly 13,000 clones, with 84% occurring only once. Only one count was recorded for this clone. Its target is not known. The TCR originated in an adult who received the AZD1222 COVID-19 vaccine. Sequenced material: peripheral blood, taken 28 days after the second AZD1222 dose. The rearrangement uses TRBV9 and TRBJ2-6, with a tentative D call TRBD1 (5 bases). CDR3 sequence (DNA): TGTGCCAGCAGCGCCCCCAGTGGGGCGGTCTCTGGGGCCAACGTCCTGACTTTC. Translation: CASSAPSGAVSGANVLTF.